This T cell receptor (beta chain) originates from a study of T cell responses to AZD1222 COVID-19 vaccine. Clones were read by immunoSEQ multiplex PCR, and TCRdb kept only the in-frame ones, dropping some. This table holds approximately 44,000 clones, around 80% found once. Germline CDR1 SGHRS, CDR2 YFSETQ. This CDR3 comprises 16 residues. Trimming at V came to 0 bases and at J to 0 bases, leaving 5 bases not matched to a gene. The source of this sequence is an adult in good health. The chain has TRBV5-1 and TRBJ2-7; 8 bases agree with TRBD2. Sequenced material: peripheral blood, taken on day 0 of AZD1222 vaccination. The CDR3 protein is CASSLGAGGSSYEQYF. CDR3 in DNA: TGCGCCAGCAGCTTGGGCGCGGGGGGTAGCTCCTACGAGCAGTACTTC.